This entry lists 8 T cell receptor beta chains sequenced from one sample in a study of CD8 T cells in Susac syndrome. The RNA input was roughly 0.45 to 1 ug, and it was reverse transcribed with random hexamers. TCRdb analysed the immunoSEQ multiplex PCR reads with MiXCR anew, one entry per CDR3 protein. The table records roughly 200,000 distinct CDR3 sequences, about 94% of them present only once. The specimen sequenced was CD4+ T cells from PBMCs. These receptor sequences come from a human donor with multiple sclerosis.

This chain uses TRBV3-1 with TRBJ1-2, with no clear D. There are 15 residues in the CDR3. CDR1 LGHDT and CDR2 YNNKEL come from the germline V gene (reference sequence). The ends were cut back, 5 bases at V and 6 bases at J, with 19 bases in the middle. The CDR3 DNA follows: TGTGCCAGCAGCTTCGTGGATCCGGCGAGGGATGGCTACACCTTC. It specifies CASSFVDPARDGYTF.

This clonotype was recorded only once. The gene calls are TRBV10-3 and TRBJ2-3; 8 bases are a match to TRBD2. Trimming took 3 bases from V and 2 from J; bases not matched to a gene: 4. The CDR3 is 15 residues long. Germline V gives CDR1 ENHRY, CDR2 SYGVKD. The CDR3 is CAISDGGGPTDTQYF. The CDR3 DNA follows: TGTGCCATCAGTGACGGCGGGGGGCCCACAGATACGCAGTATTTT.

The chain couples TRBV12-3 or TRBV12-4 to TRBJ1-1; D ambiguous. The CDR3 is 13 residues long. The V gene lost 3 bases and the J gene lost 1 base, with 6 bases spanning the gap. This chain's CDR3 is CASSFEQNTEAFF. The CDR3 DNA reads TGTGCCAGCAGTTTCGAACAGAACACTGAAGCTTTCTTT.

The chain uses TRBV13 and TRBJ2-7; 7 bases are shared with TRBD1. This CDR3 spans 18 amino acids. The V gene's germline CDR1 is PRHDT and CDR2 FYEKMQ (reference sequence). V was pared by 3 bases and J by 6 bases, with 20 bases of the junction left unmatched. Here the CDR3 DNA reads TGTGCCAGCAGCTTGAACAGGGGAGTAGGCGGTCTTCAGGGCGAGCAGTACTTC. Its protein is CASSLNRGVGGLQGEQYF.

The rearrangement links TRBV5-1 to TRBJ2-5, with a weak D call TRBD2 (6 bases). Germline loops: CDR1 SGHRS, CDR2 YFSETQ. V gave up 4 bases and J gave up 4 bases, with 23 bases separating them. This CDR3 is built from 17 residues. CDR3 amino acids: CASSGGGTSQHGETQYF. The DNA of the CDR3 is TGCGCCAGCAGCGGTGGCGGGACCTCTCAACACGGAGAGACCCAGTACTTC.

The J gene is TRBJ1-5, the V gene TRBV29-1; D remains unclear. The CDR3 sequence is 13 residues long. Germline CDR1 is SQVTM and CDR2 is ANQGSEA. The germline V and J ends were trimmed by 4 bases and 2 bases, with 9 bases remaining between them. CDR3 loop: CSVGSTGNQPQHF. CDR3 nucleotide sequence: TGCAGCGTTGGGAGTACAGGCAATCAGCCCCAGCATTTT.

V is TRBV20-1 and J is TRBJ1-4; 7 bases fit TRBD1. Trimming removed 2 bases from V and 4 bases from J; junction bases left unmatched: 10. CDR1 is DFQATT, CDR2 SNEGSKA, per germline (reference sequence). The CDR3 sequence is 16 residues long. The CDR3 loop is CSARSTSGTVNEKLFF. CDR3 bases: TGCAGTGCTAGATCCACGTCCGGGACAGTTAATGAAAAACTGTTTTTT.

In DNA, the CDR3 is TGTGCCTGGAGTCCTTTCCAATTGTACGGCTACACCTTC. Its translation: CAWSPFQLYGYTF. J is TRBJ1-2 and V is TRBV30; D is undetermined. V was cut by 2 bases and J by 8 bases, with 15 bases left in between. Germline CDR1 reads GTSNPN; CDR2 reads SVGIG (reference sequence). CDR3 size: 13 residues.